This T cell receptor beta chain was identified during a study of identical twins' blood T cells. Findings of the study overall: Twins shared more top CDR3 clonotypes than unrelated donors did. Twin similarity might stem from environmental factors, not only genetics.

Remarks on this clonotype: Its matching antigen is unknown.

TCR cDNA libraries were made from RNA using a previously described, modified protocol. Source study methods: Each donor had about 90,000 to nearly 550,000 clonotypes. TCRdb re-called the 5' RACE reads with MiXCR, one entry per CDR3 protein. The V and J calls and clone size are TCRdb's, not the authors'. The sample records hundreds of thousands of distinct CDR3 sequences, 25% to 35% being singletons. CDR1 is LGHNT, CDR2 FRNRAP, per germline. The CDR3 is 14 residues long. Trimming pared 3 bases from V and 5 bases from J, leaving 13 bases between. The chain recombines TRBV12-5 with TRBJ1-1, with a possible D match to TRBD1 (5 bases). Source material: PBMCs. The TCR was taken from a woman aged 18 to 49 in good health. The CDR3 DNA reads as TGTGCTAGTGGTTTATCCGGGGGAATGACTGAAGCTTTCTTT. Its translation is CASGLSGGMTEAFF.